This record covers a single TCR beta chain. Its antigen is currently unknown. Germline-derived CDR1 and CDR2 are MDHEN and SYDVKM. CDR3 length: 14 amino acids. V was pared by 3 bases and J by 6 bases, with 15 bases between. These data are taken from a study of regulatory and conventional T cells in RAG deficiency. Overall study findings and caveats: In Omenn syndrome, Treg and Tconv repertoires overlapped >75%. These Omenn syndrome Treg sorts may hold peripherally activated cells instead.

The method was immunoSEQ multiplex PCR; TCRdb's version includes in-frame clones alone and lacks a portion of them. The sample shows fewer than 35,000 clones, approximately 90% of them seen only once. These data were likewise used in another study, on regulatory T cells. Per that study: The primer mix had 52 TRBV and 13 TRBJ primers.

V gene TRBV28 combines with J gene TRBJ2-7; perhaps TRBD2 as D (5 bases). The sequencing input was CD8+ T cells sorted from blood. The source is a human donor in good health. The CDR3 loop is CASSFGTSRGEQYF. CDR3 bases: TGTGCCAGCAGTTTCGGCACTTCTCGGGGCGAGCAGTACTTC.